One and the same sample provided the 4 T cell receptor beta chains below, sequenced in a study of regulatory T cells in long-lasting Graves disease. Time point specified: newly diagnosed GD, antithyroid drugs for less than 3 months. The authors made the TCR library using RNA they extracted from PBMCs. Construction of TCR beta libraries relied on iRepertoire HTBI primers and on Arm-PCR targeting CDR3 regions. TCRdb independently ran MiXCR on the multiplex PCR reads; one entry per CDR3 protein. The sample lists 200,000 to 250,000 distinct CDR3 sequences, about 19% occurring once. The sequenced sample was peripheral blood mononuclear cells (PBMCs), obtained at new diagnosis, from a patient treated with antithyroid drugs. These receptors all come from a female donor with Graves disease.

The V call is TRBV20-1, the J call TRBJ2-7; 14 bases are a match to TRBD2. V trimming: 5 bases; J trimming: 6 bases; junction bases outside the gene matches: 12. The CDR3 length is 16 residues. Germline V CDR1 and CDR2: DFQATT, SNEGSKA (reference sequence). This CDR3 is CSAPRTSGRQAGEQYF. CDR3 sequence (DNA): TGCAGTGCTCCTCGGACTAGCGGGAGGCAGGCCGGCGAGCAGTACTTC.

In its sample, this clonotype was seen many times. The V and J genes are TRBV5-6 and TRBJ2-3, with TRBD2 matching 8 bases. This CDR3 is 15 amino acids long. CDR1 and CDR2 (germline): SGHDT, YYEEEE. Trimming removed 5 bases from V and 3 bases from J; junction bases left unmatched: 8. The CDR3 DNA is TGTGCCAGCAGGACCCTTAGCGGGAATACAGATACGCAGTATTTT. Residues: CASRTLSGNTDTQYF.

This clonotype turned up a few times. At one boundary the junction diverges from the germline segment, which might be a read error. CDR3 DNA: TGTGCCGGCAGCGCTCGGGGAGGCGAGCAGTACTTC. This sequence encodes CAGSARGGEQYF. This chain links TRBV6-1 with TRBJ2-7; D might be TRBD2 (6 bases). This CDR3 region has 12 residues. Germline V gene sequence: CDR1 MNHNS, CDR2 SASEGT.

This clonotype was seen repeatedly, ten times or more. This chain connects TRBV6-5 to TRBJ2-5; a possible D gene is TRBD2 (5 bases). The germline gives CDR1 MNHEY, CDR2 SVGAGI. Trimming pared 4 bases from V and 6 bases from J, leaving 9 bases between. The CDR3 runs 12 residues. The CDR3, as DNA: TGTGCCAGCAGTTTGAGAGGGCAGACCCAGTACTTC. This codes for CASSLRGQTQYF.